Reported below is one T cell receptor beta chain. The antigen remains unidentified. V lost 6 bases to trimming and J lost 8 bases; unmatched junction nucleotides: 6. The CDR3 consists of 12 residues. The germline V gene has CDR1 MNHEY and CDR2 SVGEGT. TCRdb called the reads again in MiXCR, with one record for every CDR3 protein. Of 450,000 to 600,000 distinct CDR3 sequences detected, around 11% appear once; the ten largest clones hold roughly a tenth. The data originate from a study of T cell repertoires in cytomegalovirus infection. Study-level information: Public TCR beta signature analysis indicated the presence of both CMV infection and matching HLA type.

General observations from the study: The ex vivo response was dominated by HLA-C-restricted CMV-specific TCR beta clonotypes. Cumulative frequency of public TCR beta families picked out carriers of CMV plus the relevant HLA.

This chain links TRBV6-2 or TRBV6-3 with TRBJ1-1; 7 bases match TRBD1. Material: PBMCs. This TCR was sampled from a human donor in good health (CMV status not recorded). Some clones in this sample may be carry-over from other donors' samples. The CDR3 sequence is CASRHRGSEAFF. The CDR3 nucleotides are TGTGCCAGCAGACACAGGGGTTCAGAAGCTTTCTTT.